The 26 T cell receptor beta chains below come from one sample, sequenced in a study of T cells in Graves' hyperthyroidism and ophthalmopathy (dated by TCRdb to about 2019). The library was built by means of multiplex PCR. Sequencing instrument: Illumina HiSeq 2000. The TCR beta CDR3 regions were amplified from the RNA transcripts. A first-round RT-PCR of the TCR CDR3 used the HTBI primer set with the Qiagen OneStep RT-PCR kit. TCRdb's own reprocessing of the public reads used fastp at Q25 and MiXCR and kept productive beta chains. Rows with one shared CDR3 protein collapse into an entry with the most common genes and DNA. The table for this sample lists 500,000 to 600,000 distinct CDR3 sequences; 20% of them were counted only once. Clones ranked in the top ten supply about 50% of the sample. The sample was blood. These receptors came from a man between 40 and 49 years old with Graves' ophthalmopathy.

This clonotype was seen more than once but under ten times. The chain has TRBV25-1 and TRBJ2-7; 8 bases match TRBD1. Germline CDR1 is MGHDK and CDR2 is SYGVNS. The J segment lost 5 bases and the V segment lost 4 bases, leaving 7 bases of the junction unmatched. This CDR3 is 14 amino acids long. The CDR3 loop reads CASSVDRGGNEQYF. As DNA, the CDR3 is TGTGCCAGCAGTGTAGACAGGGGAGGCAACGAGCAGTACTTC.

At least ten counts were recorded for this clonotype. The chain is built from TRBV12-3 or TRBV12-4 and TRBJ1-5, with D unclear. V lost 3 bases, J lost 2 bases, and 8 bases lay in between. The CDR3 loop spans 14 amino acids. The chain's CDR3 is CASSFSTGNQPQHF. As DNA, the CDR3 is TGTGCCAGCAGTTTTTCAACTGGCAATCAGCCCCAGCATTTT.

This clonotype was seen at least ten times. CDR3 amino acids: CASSPTGGVYEQYF. As DNA, the CDR3 is TGTGCCAGCAGCCCGACAGGGGGCGTGTACGAGCAGTACTTC. The chain links TRBV3-1 to TRBJ2-7; 10 bases agree with TRBD1. CDR3 size: 14 residues. J lost 4 bases, V lost 4 bases, and 4 bases had no gene match. Germline V CDR1 and CDR2: LGHDT, YNNKEL (reference sequence).

This clonotype was recorded many times. The CDR3 loop reads CASSFSDRIGYTF. Here the CDR3 DNA reads TGTGCCAGCAGTTTTTCCGACAGGATAGGCTACACCTTC. V is TRBV27 and J is TRBJ1-2; D perhaps matches TRBD1 (6 bases). The V end lost 3 bases, the J end lost 8 bases, and 13 bases lay between the germline ends. The CDR3 covers 13 residues. In germline, CDR1 is MNHEY, CDR2 SMNVEV (reference sequence).

Only a few counts were recorded for this clonotype. The J gene is TRBJ2-1, the V gene TRBV27; TRBD2 aligns across 13 bases. This CDR3 is 18 amino acids long. The junction had 15 bases not matched to a gene; V was cut back by 6 bases and J by 7 bases. Per the germline V gene, CDR1 is MNHEY and CDR2 is SMNVEV (reference sequence). CDR3 sequence: CASSSFPSGLAGRNEQFF. CDR3 coding DNA: TGTGCCAGCAGCTCCTTTCCTTCGGGACTAGCGGGACGTAATGAGCAGTTCTTC.

This clonotype was seen ten or more times. The V and J genes are TRBV20-1 and TRBJ2-3, with 9 bases matching TRBD1. The CDR3 loop spans 15 amino acids. V dropped 3 bases and J dropped 6; count of bases not matched to a gene: 10. Germline V gene lookup returns CDR1 DFQATT and CDR2 SNEGSKA (reference sequence). CDR3 sequence: CSASPGTGKSDTQYF. The DNA of the CDR3 is TGCAGTGCTAGCCCCGGGACAGGGAAGTCGGATACGCAGTATTTT.

A note on this clonotype: This sequence may be a read error, since a much larger clone differs from it by one base. V is TRBV2 and J is TRBJ2-4, with D possibly TRBD2 on 5 matching bases. Germline CDR1 is SNHLY and CDR2 is FYNNEI. The CDR3 consists of 15 residues. The CDR3 here is CASSEEALARNIQYF. The CDR3 nucleotides read TGTGCCAGCAGTGAGGAGGCGCTAGCCAGAAACATTCAGTACTTC.

V is TRBV7-9 and J is TRBJ2-7, with D maybe TRBD1 (6 bases). This CDR3 contains 15 residues. Germline values: CDR1 SEHNR, CDR2 FQNEAQ (reference sequence). V shed 2 bases and J shed 2 bases, with 13 bases lying between them. This CDR3 is CASSLTGRITYEQYF. The CDR3 DNA reads TGTGCCAGCAGCTTAACAGGGAGAATAACCTACGAGCAGTACTTC.

J is TRBJ1-2 and V is TRBV7-9; D unclear. CDR3 length equals 12 residues. Per the germline V gene, CDR1 is SEHNR and CDR2 is FQNEAQ (reference sequence). V was trimmed by 1 base and J by 9 bases, leaving 9 bases between them. The CDR3 protein is CASSLDSHSYTF. The CDR3 DNA is TGTGCCAGCAGCTTAGATTCCCATAGCTACACCTTC.

The CDR3: CASSPHRWGGNEKLFF. Here the CDR3 DNA reads TGTGCCAGCAGCCCCCACCGGTGGGGGGGGAATGAAAAACTGTTTTTT. The chain recombines TRBV14 with TRBJ1-4; D is possibly TRBD1 (5 bases). V lost 4 bases, J lost 5 bases, and 17 bases lay in between. This CDR3 comprises 16 residues. Germline lookup yields CDR1 SGHDN and CDR2 FVKESK. Looking up the rest from reference TRBV14 and TRBJ1-4 gives the full variable domain: EAGVTQFPSHSVIEKGQTVTLRCDPISGHDNLYWYRRVMGKEIKFLLHFVKESKQDESGMPNNRFLAERTGGTYSTLKVQPAELEDSGVYFCASSPHRWGGNEKLFFGSGTQLSVL.

CDR3 loop: CASSQVMGVEQYF. In DNA, the CDR3 is TGCGCCAGCAGCCAAGTGATGGGGGTCGAGCAGTACTTC. The chain couples TRBV4-3 to TRBJ2-7; D could derive from TRBD1 or TRBD2 (5 bases each). The CDR3 extends over 13 amino acids. Trimming took 1 base from V and 6 from J, leaving 10 bases between them. The germline gives CDR1 LGHNA, CDR2 YSLEER.

The V call is TRBV18, the J call TRBJ1-2; no firm D call. CDR3 length: 14 residues. Trimming removed 3 bases from V and 1 base from J, with 9 bases in between. Germline lookup yields CDR1 KGHSH and CDR2 LQKENI. DNA for the CDR3: TGTGCCAGCTCACCCAATAATAATAACTATGGCTACACCTTC. Its translation: CASSPNNNNYGYTF.

This clonotype was detected a few times. The chain is built from TRBV12-3 or TRBV12-4 and TRBJ2-1; the match to TRBD2 covers 8 bases. Trimming removed 3 bases from V and 8 bases from J; junction bases left unmatched: 15. This CDR3 has 17 residues. As DNA, the CDR3 is TGTGCCAGCAGTTTTATCCCCAGCGGGGGTAGGGACGATGAGCAGTTCTTC. Translation: CASSFIPSGGRDDEQFF.

This clonotype occurred many times. V usage is TRBV3-1 and J usage is TRBJ2-5; no reliable D call. Germline assignment: CDR1 LGHDT and CDR2 YNNKEL (reference sequence). The V gene lost 0 bases and the J gene lost 2 bases, with 10 bases spanning the gap. The CDR3 extends over 15 amino acids. Here the CDR3 DNA reads TGTGCCAGCAGCCAAGATAAAACAAAACAAGAGACCCAGTACTTC. Its translation: CASSQDKTKQETQYF.

There are many counts of this clonotype. The rearrangement joins TRBV28 to TRBJ2-5, with TRBD1 identical over 7 bases. The CDR3 length is 15 residues. V shed 2 bases and J 5 bases; nucleotides not matched to a gene: 8. The germline V gene has CDR1 MDHEN and CDR2 SYDVKM. The CDR3 bases are TGTGCCAGCAGTTTACCGACAGGGTCAGGGGAGACCCAGTACTTC. Protein: CASSLPTGSGETQYF.

This clonotype was observed many times. V usage is TRBV3-1 and J usage is TRBJ1-2; possibly TRBD1 for D (6 bases). CDR3 length: 16 amino acids. The germline V and J ends were trimmed by 0 bases and 7 bases, with 18 bases remaining between them. Germline V lookup: CDR1 LGHDT, CDR2 YNNKEL (reference sequence). CDR3 bases: TGTGCCAGCAGCCAAGATATACAGGGAGACGTGGGTGGCTACACCTTC. Translating gives CASSQDIQGDVGGYTF.

The genes are TRBV30 and TRBJ2-1, with TRBD2 identical over 8 bases. The CDR3 is 15 amino acids. Germline lookup yields CDR1 GTSNPN and CDR2 SVGIG (reference sequence). Trimming cost V 3 bases and J 3 bases; bases outside gene matches: 7. Written as DNA, the CDR3 is TGTGCCTGGAGGGGGCGGGAGGTGGGCTACAATGAGCAGTTCTTC. Protein: CAWRGREVGYNEQFF.

This chain links TRBV10-3 with TRBJ2-1; 9 bases are shared with TRBD2. The V and J ends lost 2 bases and 8 bases, in that order; junction bases with no gene match: 13. CDR3 length: 17 amino acids. Germline-derived CDR1 and CDR2 are ENHRY and SYGVKD. CDR3 region: CAISEKWRGGLVDEQFF. The CDR3 DNA sequence: TGTGCCATCAGTGAGAAGTGGCGGGGGGGCCTCGTCGATGAGCAGTTCTTC.

In this sample, this clonotype turned up a few times. This chain uses TRBV14 with TRBJ1-2; D unclear. Germline CDR1 is SGHDN and CDR2 is FVKESK. The CDR3 totals 13 residues. Trimming left V 4 bases short and J 7 bases short, with 13 bases between. The chain's CDR3 is CASSPGPRGGYTF. CDR3 nucleotides: TGTGCCAGCAGCCCCGGTCCTCGAGGTGGCTACACCTTC. Full variable domain (missing parts from reference TRBV14 and TRBJ1-2): EAGVTQFPSHSVIEKGQTVTLRCDPISGHDNLYWYRRVMGKEIKFLLHFVKESKQDESGMPNNRFLAERTGGTYSTLKVQPAELEDSGVYFCASSPGPRGGYTFGSGTRLTVV.

This clonotype was recorded many times. The rearrangement joins TRBV28 to TRBJ2-7; tentative D call: TRBD2 (5 bases). With 10 bases removed from V and 3 bases from J, the gap between germline ends came to 16 bases. CDR3 length: 13 amino acids. The germline V gene encodes CDR1 MDHEN and CDR2 SYDVKM. This chain's CDR3 is CATHGGLVYEQYF. CDR3 in DNA: TGTGCCACCCATGGAGGCTTAGTCTACGAGCAGTACTTC.

In this sample, this clonotype turned up many times. The chain links TRBV6-2 or TRBV6-3 to TRBJ2-1; D gene uncertain. The V end was cut by 6 bases, the J end by 7 bases, with 13 bases between. Germline CDR1 reads MNHEY; CDR2 reads SVGEGT. This CDR3 has 13 residues. CDR3 loop: CASSTVLWNEQFF. CDR3 nucleotides: TGTGCCAGCAGCACTGTTTTATGGAATGAGCAGTTCTTC.

V is TRBV19 and J is TRBJ2-7; TRBD1 matches at 9 bases. CDR1 and CDR2 (germline): LNHDA, SQIVND (reference sequence). After removal of 3 bases from V and 2 bases from J, the junction contained 5 bases not matched to a gene. CDR3 length equals 15 residues. The chain's CDR3 is CASSISGTGPYEQYF. The CDR3 DNA reads TGTGCCAGTAGTATTTCCGGGACAGGGCCCTACGAGCAGTACTTC. The variable domain in full, completed from reference TRBV19 and TRBJ2-7, reads DGGITQSPKYLFRKEGQNVTLSCEQNLNHDAMYWYRQDPGQGLRLIYYSQIVNDFQKGDIAEGYSVSREKKESFPLTVTSAQKNPTAFYLCASSISGTGPYEQYFGPGTRLTVT.

The chain combines TRBV7-9 with TRBJ1-3, with D unresolved. Trimming stripped 6 bases from V and 1 base from J, with 16 bases between. This CDR3 region has 16 residues. In germline, CDR1 is SEHNR, CDR2 FQNEAQ (reference sequence). The CDR3 DNA reads as TGTGCCAGCAGTCGCGTCCTAGCCGTATCTGGAAACACCATATATTTT. This translates into CASSRVLAVSGNTIYF.

There are many counts of this clonotype. V usage is TRBV28 and J usage is TRBJ2-7; D gene unclear. V was trimmed by 3 bases and J by 3 bases, leaving 6 bases between them. This CDR3 comprises 12 residues. Germline lookup yields CDR1 MDHEN and CDR2 SYDVKM. CDR3 nucleotides: TGTGCCAGCAGTTTGGTATACTACGAGCAGTACTTC. Its protein product is CASSLVYYEQYF.

This clonotype was counted ten times or more. The chain is built from TRBV6-2 or TRBV6-3 and TRBJ2-7; 8 bases are a match to TRBD2. V trimming: 6 bases; J trimming: 4 bases; junction bases outside the gene matches: 8. CDR3 length: 14 residues. Germline loops: CDR1 MNHEY, CDR2 SVGEGT. The CDR3 reads CASSPGTSIYEQYF. DNA for the CDR3: TGTGCCAGCAGCCCCGGGACTAGTATTTACGAGCAGTACTTC.

Many counts were recorded for this clonotype. The V and J genes are TRBV12-3 or TRBV12-4 and TRBJ2-3; D is undetermined. The CDR3 has 15 amino acids. Trimming took off 4 bases at V and 2 bases at J, with 13 bases between the two ends. In DNA, the CDR3 is TGTGCCAGCAGTTCTCGGGCCCGGACCACAGATACGCAGTATTTT. It yields the protein CASSSRARTTDTQYF.